A selection of T cell receptor beta chains follows, all from one sample in a study of T cell changes during pregnancy in multiple sclerosis. Clones were read by immunoSEQ multiplex PCR, and TCRdb kept only the in-frame ones, dropping some. The table has about 30,000 clones, approximately 90% seen once. The sample consisted of CD4+ T cells from peripheral blood mononuclear cells, taken in the first trimester of pregnancy. These receptors all come from a female donor in good health, enrolled as a control in a pregnancy study. CDR3s include the opening cysteine and the closing phenylalanine or tryptophan. Fields, in order: V gene, J gene, D gene, clone size, CDR3 DNA, CDR3 protein. A D gene is named only where the DNA matches it firmly. The size field is filled for only some rows; it gives once, few, many or a size class.

>TRBV14|TRBJ1-4|TRBD1|.
TGTGCCAGCAGCGTAGGACAGGGCCGGCGGGAAAAACTGTTTTTT
CASSVGQGRREKLFF
>TRBV7-7|TRBJ2-1|.|.
TGTGCCAGCAGCTTAGAGGTCGGGGTTGGCGAGCAGTTCTTC
CASSLEVGVGEQFF
>TRBV10-1|TRBJ1-6|TRBD1|.
TGCGCCAGCAGTGACTGGGACAGCTATAATTCACCCCTCCACTTT
CASSDWDSYNSPLHF
>TRBV30|TRBJ2-5|TRBD2|.
TGTGCCTGGGCCTTAGCGGGAGGGTTCCAAGAGACCCAGTACTTC
CAWALAGGFQETQYF
>TRBV5-1|TRBJ2-1|.|.
TGCGCCAGCAGCTTGAACAGCTACAATGAGCAGTTCTTC
CASSLNSYNEQFF
>TRBV5-1|TRBJ2-3|.|.
TGCGCCAGCAGCTTGGCAGGGGGACTCCGCACAGATACGCAGTATTTT
CASSLAGGLRTDTQYF
>TRBV14|TRBJ2-7|.|.
TGTGCCAGCAGCCAAGATCAGGGTAGCGGTAACCCAACCTACGAGCAGTACTTC
CASSQDQGSGNPTYEQYF
>TRBV7-2|TRBJ1-2|.|.
TGTGCCAGCAGACCCCCCAGGGGTGGGAAGTATGGCTACACCTTC
CASRPPRGGKYGYTF
>TRBV6-5|TRBJ1-5|TRBD1|.
TGTGCCAGCAGCTTACGACAGGGGAGTCAGCCCCAGCATTTT
CASSLRQGSQPQHF
>TRBV28|TRBJ1-5|.|.
TGTGCCAGCAGTTTTCTGGGCAGCAATCAGCCCCAGCATTTT
CASSFLGSNQPQHF
>TRBV7-6|TRBJ2-2|TRBD2|.
TGTGCCAGCAGCCCATACGGGACTAGCGGGGGGCGGTACACCGGGGAGCTGTTTTTT
CASSPYGTSGGRYTGELFF
>TRBV28|TRBJ1-4|.|.
TGTGCCAGCAGTCGGGATACTGATGAAAAACTGTTTTTT
CASSRDTDEKLFF
>TRBV25-1|TRBJ2-1|.|few
TGTGCCAGCAGTGAAACAGGTCTATCCTACAATGAGCAGTTCTTC
CASSETGLSYNEQFF
>TRBV7-8|TRBJ2-5|.|.
TGTGCCAGCAGCTACGGACAGAAAGAGACCCAGTACTTC
CASSYGQKETQYF
>TRBV28|TRBJ1-1|.|.
TGTGCCAGCAGTTTAAGCGCAGGGGCCACTGAAGCTTTCTTT
CASSLSAGATEAFF
>TRBV9|TRBJ2-1|TRBD1|once
TGTGCCAGCAGCGTGGGACAGGGGGGGACTATCCTTTACAATGAGCAGTTCTTC
CASSVGQGGTILYNEQFF
>TRBV19|TRBJ1-5|.|.
TGTGCCAGTAGTCTAAAGCGATATAGCAATCAGCCCCAGCATTTT
CASSLKRYSNQPQHF
>TRBV4-3|TRBJ2-7|TRBD2|.
TGCGCCAGCAGCCAAGCGGCTAGCGGGCCCTCAATCTTCTACGAGCAGTACTTC
CASSQAASGPSIFYEQYF
>TRBV10-1|TRBJ2-7|TRBD2|.
TGCGCCAGCAGCCCTGGGGGTAGCGGGGCTTACGAGCAGTACTTC
CASSPGGSGAYEQYF
>TRBV6-1|TRBJ2-5|.|.
TGTGCCAGCAGTGAAGCTGGTCGAGCCAAAGAGACCCAGTACTTC
CASSEAGRAKETQYF
>TRBV28|TRBJ2-7|.|.
TGTGCCAGCAGCCGGACCAGGGGCTACGAGCAGTACTTC
CASSRTRGYEQYF
>TRBV10-3|TRBJ2-3|.|.
TGTGCCATCAGTGAGGGAGGCAGCACAGATACGCAGTATTTT
CAISEGGSTDTQYF
>TRBV28|TRBJ2-7|TRBD1|once
TGTGCCATCAACAGGGGGCTCTACGAGCAGTACTTC
CAINRGLYEQYF
>TRBV7-3|TRBJ2-1|.|.
TGTGCCAGCAGCCTTGGGGCGGCTGACTACAATGAGCAGTTCTTC
CASSLGAADYNEQFF
>TRBV28|TRBJ2-7|TRBD1|.
TGTGCCGCCAAAGAGGGGGCCCGGGACGAGCAGTACTTC
CAAKEGARDEQYF
>TRBV28|TRBJ2-5|.|once
TGTGCCAGCAGTTTACGGCAGGGCAGAGAGACCCAGTACTTC
CASSLRQGRETQYF
>TRBV27|TRBJ2-6|TRBD1|.
TGTGCCAGCAGTTTCTCCATCGGGACAGGCTTCTCTGGGGCCAACGTCCTGACTTTC
CASSFSIGTGFSGANVLTF